Included here is one TCR beta chain sequence, with context. What it binds is not known. These data come from a study of Ad26.COV2.S vaccination and SARS-CoV-2 variants. Assay used: immunoSEQ multiplex PCR; TCRdb lists only in-frame clones, some missing. The data hold 440,000 or so clones, with 90% observed a single time. Trimming removed 2 bases from V and 1 base from J, with 9 bases in between. CDR3 length equals 14 residues. Germline lookup yields CDR1 SNHLY and CDR2 FYNNEI. The treatment denotes: some 20 received Ad26.COV2.S at low or high dose, single or two shots; several received placebo; per-sample allocation not given. Sampling took place 63 days after the first vaccine or placebo injection. Study-level results: Breadth, reportedly substantial, characterized the spike-specific CD8+ and CD4+ T cell responses after vaccination.

Sequenced here: peripheral blood, sampled in a trial of Ad26.COV2.S vaccine versus placebo. The J gene is TRBJ2-7, the V gene TRBV2; D could derive from TRBD1 or TRBD2 (5 bases each). The TCR was taken from a person between 18 and 59 years old who received the Ad26.COV2.S COVID-19 vaccine or a placebo. CDR3 amino acids: CASSERGPSYEQYF. Here the CDR3 DNA reads TGTGCCAGCAGTGAACGGGGACCGTCCTACGAGCAGTACTTC. Together with reference TRBV2 and TRBJ2-7, the CDR3 gives the full variable domain: EPEVTQTPSHQVTQMGQEVILRCVPISNHLYFYWYRQILGQKVEFLVSFYNNEISEKSEIFDDQFSVERPDGSNFTLKIRSTKLEDSAMYFCASSERGPSYEQYFGPGTRLTVT.